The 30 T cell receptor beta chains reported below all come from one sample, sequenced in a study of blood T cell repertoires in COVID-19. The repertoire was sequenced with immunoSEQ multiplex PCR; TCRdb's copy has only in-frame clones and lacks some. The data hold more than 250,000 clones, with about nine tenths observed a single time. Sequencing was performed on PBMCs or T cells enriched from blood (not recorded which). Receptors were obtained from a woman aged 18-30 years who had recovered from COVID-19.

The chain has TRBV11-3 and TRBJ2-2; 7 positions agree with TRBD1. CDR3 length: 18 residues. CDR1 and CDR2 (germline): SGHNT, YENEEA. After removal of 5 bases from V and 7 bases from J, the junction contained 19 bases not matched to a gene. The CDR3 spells CASSPRAGGRVYIGELFF. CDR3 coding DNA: TGTGCCAGCAGCCCTCGGGCAGGGGGAAGGGTGTATATCGGGGAGCTGTTTTTT.

CDR3 sequence reads: CASSIEGVSTGELFF. CDR3 sequence (DNA): TGTGCCAGTAGTATAGAAGGGGTCTCCACCGGGGAGCTGTTTTTT. The chain is built from TRBV19 and TRBJ2-2, with TRBD1 as a possible D gene (5 bases). Germline V gene data show CDR1 as LNHDA and CDR2 as SQIVND (reference sequence). The CDR3 is made up of 15 amino acids. V was trimmed by 0 bases and J by 4 bases, leaving 9 bases between them. The full variable domain, in which reference TRBV19 and TRBJ2-2 provide the parts outside the CDR3, is DGGITQSPKYLFRKEGQNVTLSCEQNLNHDAMYWYRQDPGQGLRLIYYSQIVNDFQKGDIAEGYSVSREKKESFPLTVTSAQKNPTAFYLCASSIEGVSTGELFFGEGSRLTVL.

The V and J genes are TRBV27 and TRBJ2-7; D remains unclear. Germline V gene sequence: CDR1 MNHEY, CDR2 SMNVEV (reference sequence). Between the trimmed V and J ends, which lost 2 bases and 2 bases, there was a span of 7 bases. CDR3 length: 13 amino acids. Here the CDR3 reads CASSLKSTYEQYF. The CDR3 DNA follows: TGTGCCAGCAGTTTAAAATCCACCTACGAGCAGTACTTC.

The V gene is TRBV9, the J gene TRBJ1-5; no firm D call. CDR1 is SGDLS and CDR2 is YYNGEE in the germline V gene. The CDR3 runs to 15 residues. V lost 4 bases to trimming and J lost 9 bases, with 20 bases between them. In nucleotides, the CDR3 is TGTGCCAGCAGCCTATCCGGTGCGGCGAGTACGCCCCAGCATTTT. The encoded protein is CASSLSGAASTPQHF.

The CDR3 bases are TGCGCCAGCAGCCGCGGACTAGCGGTGAACACCGGGGAGCTGTTTTTT. This codes for CASSRGLAVNTGELFF. The chain couples TRBV5-1 to TRBJ2-2; 10 nucleotides line up with TRBD2. The V gene's germline CDR1 is SGHRS and CDR2 YFSETQ. The CDR3 consists of 16 residues. V shed 4 bases and J 1 base; nucleotides not matched to a gene: 4.

CDR3 sequence reads: CASSSVAGERNNEQFF. Written as DNA, the CDR3 is TGTGCCAGCAGCTCTGTAGCGGGAGAGAGGAACAATGAGCAGTTCTTC. The chain links TRBV11-2 to TRBJ2-1; 9 bases fit TRBD2. Trimming took 4 bases from V and 5 from J; bases not matched to a gene: 9. Per germline, CDR1 SGHAT and CDR2 FQNNGV. The CDR3 spans 16 residues. The full variable domain, with the rest looked up from reference TRBV11-2 and TRBJ2-1, is EAGVAQSPRYKIIEKRQSVAFWCNPISGHATLYWYQQILGQGPKLLIQFQNNGVVDDSQLPKDRFSAERLKGVDSTLKIQPAKLEDSAVYLCASSSVAGERNNEQFFGPGTRLTVL.

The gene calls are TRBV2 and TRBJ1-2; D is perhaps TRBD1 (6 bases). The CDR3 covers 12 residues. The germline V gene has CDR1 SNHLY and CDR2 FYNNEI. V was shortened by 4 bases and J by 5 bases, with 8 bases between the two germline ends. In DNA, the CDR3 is TGTGCCAGCAGTGTGGGGGCTTATGGCTACACCTTC. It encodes CASSVGAYGYTF.

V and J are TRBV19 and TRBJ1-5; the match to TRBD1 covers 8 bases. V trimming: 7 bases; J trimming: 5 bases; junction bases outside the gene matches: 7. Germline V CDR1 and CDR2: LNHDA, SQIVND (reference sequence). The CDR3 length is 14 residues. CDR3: CASIGRGRDQPQHF. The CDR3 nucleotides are TGTGCCAGTATAGGCAGGGGGCGTGATCAGCCCCAGCATTTT.

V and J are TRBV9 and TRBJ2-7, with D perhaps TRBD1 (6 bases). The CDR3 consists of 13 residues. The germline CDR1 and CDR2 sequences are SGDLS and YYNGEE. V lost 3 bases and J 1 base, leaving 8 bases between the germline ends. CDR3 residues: CASSEGTSYEQYF. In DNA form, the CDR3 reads TGTGCCAGCAGCGAGGGGACATCCTACGAGCAGTACTTC.

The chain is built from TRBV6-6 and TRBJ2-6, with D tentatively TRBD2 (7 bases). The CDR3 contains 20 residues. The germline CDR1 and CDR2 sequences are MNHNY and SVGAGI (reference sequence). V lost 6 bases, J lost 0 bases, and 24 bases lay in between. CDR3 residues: CASSRQSGTPPFSGANVLTF. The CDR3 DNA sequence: TGTGCCAGCAGCCGACAAAGCGGGACACCCCCATTCTCTGGGGCCAACGTCCTGACTTTC.

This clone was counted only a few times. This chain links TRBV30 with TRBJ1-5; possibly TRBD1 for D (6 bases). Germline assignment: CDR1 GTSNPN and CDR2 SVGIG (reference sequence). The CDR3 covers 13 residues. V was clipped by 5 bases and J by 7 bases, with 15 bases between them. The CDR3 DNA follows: TGTGCCTGGGGACAGACCGGAGGCCAGCCCCAGCATTTT. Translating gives CAWGQTGGQPQHF.

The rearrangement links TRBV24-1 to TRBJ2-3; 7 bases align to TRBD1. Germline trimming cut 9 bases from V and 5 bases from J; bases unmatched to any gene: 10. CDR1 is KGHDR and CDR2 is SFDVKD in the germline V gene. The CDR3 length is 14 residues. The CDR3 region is CATERGGAGDTQYF. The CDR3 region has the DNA TGTGCCACCGAGAGAGGGGGCGCGGGAGATACGCAGTATTTT.

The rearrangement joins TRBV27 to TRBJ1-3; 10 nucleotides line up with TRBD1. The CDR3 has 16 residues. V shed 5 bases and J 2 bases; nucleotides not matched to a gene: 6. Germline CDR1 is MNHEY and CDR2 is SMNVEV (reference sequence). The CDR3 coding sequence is TGTGCCAGCAGTACCTCCGGGACAGGGGCTGGAAACACCATATATTTT. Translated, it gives CASSTSGTGAGNTIYF.

The CDR3: CASSDGGDQPQHF. The CDR3 nucleotides are TGTGCCAGCAGTGACGGAGGGGATCAGCCCCAGCATTTT. The chain joins TRBV2 to TRBJ1-5, with a tentative D call TRBD1 (5 bases). Trimming removed 3 bases at V and 5 bases at J, with 8 bases between. CDR3 length: 13 amino acids. CDR1 is SNHLY, CDR2 FYNNEI, per germline.

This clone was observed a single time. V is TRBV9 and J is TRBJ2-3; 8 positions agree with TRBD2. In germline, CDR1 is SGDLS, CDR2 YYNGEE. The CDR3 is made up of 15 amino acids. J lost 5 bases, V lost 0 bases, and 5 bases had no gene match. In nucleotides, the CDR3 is TGTGCCAGCAGCGTAGCAAGAACTAGCGGAGATACGCAGTATTTT. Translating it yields CASSVARTSGDTQYF.

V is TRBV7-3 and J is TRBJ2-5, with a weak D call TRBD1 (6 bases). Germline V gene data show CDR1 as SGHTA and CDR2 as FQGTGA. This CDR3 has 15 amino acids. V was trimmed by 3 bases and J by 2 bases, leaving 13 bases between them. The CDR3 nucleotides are TGTGCCAGCAGCTTGACAGGTGGTGAACAAGAGACCCAGTACTTC. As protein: CASSLTGGEQETQYF.

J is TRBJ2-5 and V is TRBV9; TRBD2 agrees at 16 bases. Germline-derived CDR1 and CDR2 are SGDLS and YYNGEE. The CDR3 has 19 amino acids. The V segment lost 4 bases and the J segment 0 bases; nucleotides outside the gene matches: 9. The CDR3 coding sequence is TGTGCCAGCAGCTCACCGGGGGGACTAGCGGGAGGGAACCAAGAGACCCAGTACTTC. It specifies CASSSPGGLAGGNQETQYF.

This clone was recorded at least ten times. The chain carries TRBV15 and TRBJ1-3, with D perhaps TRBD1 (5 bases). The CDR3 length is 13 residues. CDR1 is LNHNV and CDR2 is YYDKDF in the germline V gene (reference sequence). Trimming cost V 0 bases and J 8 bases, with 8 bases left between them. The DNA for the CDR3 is TGTGCCACCAGCAGAGAGGTCAGGGACACCATATATTTT. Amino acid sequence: CATSREVRDTIYF.

Here the CDR3 reads CASSGWKLVKNIQYF. The DNA of the CDR3 is TGTGCCAGCAGTGGCTGGAAACTAGTCAAAAACATTCAGTACTTC. This chain joins TRBV28 and TRBJ2-4, with D perhaps TRBD2 (5 bases). Germline V gene lookup returns CDR1 MDHEN and CDR2 SYDVKM. Trimming took off 5 bases at V and 3 bases at J, with 14 bases between the two ends. CDR3 length: 15 residues.

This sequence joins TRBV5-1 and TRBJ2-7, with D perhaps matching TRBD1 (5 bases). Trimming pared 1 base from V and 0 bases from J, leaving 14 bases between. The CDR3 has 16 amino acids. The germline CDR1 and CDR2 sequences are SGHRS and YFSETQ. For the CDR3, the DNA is TGCGCCAGCAGCTTGTTTTTGCAGGGCGTCTCCTACGAGCAGTACTTC. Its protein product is CASSLFLQGVSYEQYF. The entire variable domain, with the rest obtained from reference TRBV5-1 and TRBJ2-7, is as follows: KAGVTQTPRYLIKTRGQQVTLSCSPISGHRSVSWYQQTPGQGLQFLFEYFSETQRNKGNFPGRFSGRQFSNSRSEMNVSTLELGDSALYLCASSLFLQGVSYEQYFGPGTRLTVT.

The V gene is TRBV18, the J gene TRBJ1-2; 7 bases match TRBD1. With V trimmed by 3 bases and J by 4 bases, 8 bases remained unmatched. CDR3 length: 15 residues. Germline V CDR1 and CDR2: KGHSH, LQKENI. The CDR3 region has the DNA TGTGCCAGCTCACCCGACCCCGCAGGGGGCTATGGCTACACCTTC. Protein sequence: CASSPDPAGGYGYTF.

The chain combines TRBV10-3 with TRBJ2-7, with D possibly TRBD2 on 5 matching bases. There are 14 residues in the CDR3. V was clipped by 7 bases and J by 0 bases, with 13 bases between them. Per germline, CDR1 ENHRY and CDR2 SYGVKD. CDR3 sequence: CAIKGGLSSYEQYF. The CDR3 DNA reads TGTGCCATCAAGGGCGGGTTGAGCTCCTACGAGCAGTACTTC.

The CDR3 loop is CAAGTTIDTGELFF. The CDR3, as DNA: TGTGCCGCCGGGACTACAATCGACACCGGGGAGCTGTTTTTT. J is TRBJ2-2 and V is TRBV19; 7 bases fit TRBD2. Germline V CDR1 and CDR2: LNHDA, SQIVND (reference sequence). The CDR3 has 14 amino acids. J lost 3 bases, V lost 11 bases, and 9 bases had no gene match.

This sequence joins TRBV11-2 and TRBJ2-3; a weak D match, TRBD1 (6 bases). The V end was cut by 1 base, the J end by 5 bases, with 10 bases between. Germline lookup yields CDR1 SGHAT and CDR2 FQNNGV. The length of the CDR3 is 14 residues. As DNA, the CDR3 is TGTGCCAGCAGCTTAGCTTACAGGGTAGATACGCAGTATTTT. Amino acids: CASSLAYRVDTQYF.

CDR3 sequence reads: CASSYEGGNTEAFF. For the CDR3, the DNA is TGTGCCAGCAGTTACGAAGGGGGGAACACTGAAGCTTTCTTT. The V call is TRBV6-5, the J call TRBJ1-1; perhaps TRBD1 as D (6 bases). Per the germline V gene, CDR1 is MNHEY and CDR2 is SVGAGI. The CDR3 consists of 14 residues. Trimming took off 2 bases at V and 1 base at J, with 8 bases between the two ends.

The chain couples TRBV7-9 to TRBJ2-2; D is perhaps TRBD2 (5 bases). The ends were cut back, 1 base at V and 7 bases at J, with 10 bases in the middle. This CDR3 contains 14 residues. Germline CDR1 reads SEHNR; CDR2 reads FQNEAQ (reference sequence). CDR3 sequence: CASSLVVGGGELFF. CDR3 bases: TGTGCCAGCAGCTTAGTCGTCGGAGGCGGGGAGCTGTTTTTT.

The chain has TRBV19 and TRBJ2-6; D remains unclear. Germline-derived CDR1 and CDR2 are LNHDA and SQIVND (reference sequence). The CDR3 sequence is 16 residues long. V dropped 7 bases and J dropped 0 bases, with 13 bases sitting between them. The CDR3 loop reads CASKWQIGSGANVLTF. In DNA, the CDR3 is TGTGCCAGTAAGTGGCAGATTGGCTCTGGGGCCAACGTCCTGACTTTC.

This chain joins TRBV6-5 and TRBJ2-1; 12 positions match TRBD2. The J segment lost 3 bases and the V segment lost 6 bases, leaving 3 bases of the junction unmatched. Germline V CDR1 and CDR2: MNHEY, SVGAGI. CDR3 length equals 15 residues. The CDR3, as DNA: TGTGCCAGCAGCACACTAGCGGGGGGCTACAATGAGCAGTTCTTC. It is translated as CASSTLAGGYNEQFF.

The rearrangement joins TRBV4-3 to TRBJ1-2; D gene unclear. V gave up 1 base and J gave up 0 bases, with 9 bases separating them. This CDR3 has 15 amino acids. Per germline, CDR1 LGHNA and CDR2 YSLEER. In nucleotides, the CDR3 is TGCGCCAGCAGCCAAGTGTTCTTAACTAACTATGGCTACACCTTC. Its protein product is CASSQVFLTNYGYTF.

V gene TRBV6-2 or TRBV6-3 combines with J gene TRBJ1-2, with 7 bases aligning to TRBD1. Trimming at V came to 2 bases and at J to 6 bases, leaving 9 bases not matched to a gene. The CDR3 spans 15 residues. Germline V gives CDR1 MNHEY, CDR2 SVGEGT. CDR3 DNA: TGTGCCAGCAGTTACGACCTAACAGGGGAGGATGGCTACACCTTC. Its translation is CASSYDLTGEDGYTF.